Listed below are T cell receptor beta chains from one sample, sequenced in a study of blood T cell repertoires in COVID-19. Profiled with immunoSEQ multiplex PCR; TCRdb holds only in-frame clones, not every one. The repertoire includes 200,000 to 250,000 clones, 84% of them detected once, and 1.8% sits in the top ten. The sample was PBMCs or T cells enriched from blood (not recorded which). The receptors were sampled from a man aged 55 to 69 who had recovered from COVID-19. The CDR3 runs from the conserved cysteine through the conserved F or W.

>TRBV6-5|TRBJ1-1
CASSYSRQYEAFF
>TRBV6-1|TRBJ2-1
CASSEASVPKQFF
>TRBV29-1|TRBJ2-1
CSVGAGANEQFF
>TRBV7-9|TRBJ1-1
CASSPGTGGRTEAFF
>TRBV9|TRBJ1-6
CASSRGSQNSPLHF
>TRBV19|TRBJ1-2
CASNRGQGNYGYTF
>TRBV29-1|TRBJ2-5
CSVGQGAGETQYF
>TRBV3-1/TRBV3-2|TRBJ1-1
CASSQTAGRTEAFF
>TRBV7-2|TRBJ1-1
CASSTDSVNTEAFF
>TRBV27|TRBJ2-7
CASSFRGYSYEQYF
>TRBV2|TRBJ1-1
CASSDGTGKAFF
>TRBV3-1/TRBV3-2|TRBJ2-7
CASSQPPGQGRYEQYF